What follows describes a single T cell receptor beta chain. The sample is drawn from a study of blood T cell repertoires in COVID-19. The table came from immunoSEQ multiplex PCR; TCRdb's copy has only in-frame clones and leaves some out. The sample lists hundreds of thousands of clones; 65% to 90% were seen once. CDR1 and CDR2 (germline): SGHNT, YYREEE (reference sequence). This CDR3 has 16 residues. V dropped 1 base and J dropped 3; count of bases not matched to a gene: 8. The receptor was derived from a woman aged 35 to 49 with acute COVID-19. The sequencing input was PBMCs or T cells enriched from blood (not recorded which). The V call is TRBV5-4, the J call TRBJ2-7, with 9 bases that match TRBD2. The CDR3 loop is CASSLSSGLASYEQYF. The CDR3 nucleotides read TGTGCCAGCAGCTTGAGTTCTGGACTAGCGAGCTACGAGCAGTACTTC.